Each of the 23 T cell receptor beta chains below was sequenced from the same sample in a study of blood T cell repertoires in COVID-19. Sequenced by immunoSEQ multiplex PCR; TCRdb stores in-frame clones only, minus some. The table includes about 200,000 clones, 84% detected once. The material sequenced was peripheral blood. These receptors were collected from a woman in her 70s with active or convalescent COVID-19.

V usage is TRBV7-9 and J usage is TRBJ2-4; D is perhaps TRBD1 (6 bases). This CDR3 has 15 amino acids. The V and J ends lost 4 bases and 4 bases respectively, with 14 bases between them. The V gene's germline CDR1 is SEHNR and CDR2 FQNEAQ (reference sequence). In nucleotides, the CDR3 is TGTGCCAGCAGCTCGCAACAGGGTGTAAAAAACATTCAGTACTTC. Translation: CASSSQQGVKNIQYF.

V is TRBV5-5 and J is TRBJ2-3; D call uncertain. This CDR3 has 13 residues. CDR1 is SGHKS and CDR2 is YYEKEE in the germline V gene (reference sequence). Trimming removed 2 bases at V and 6 bases at J, with 10 bases between. The CDR3 loop is CASSFPLVDTQYF. The CDR3 nucleotides read TGTGCCAGCAGCTTCCCCTTAGTGGATACGCAGTATTTT.

The chain has TRBV5-1 and TRBJ2-7, with D possibly TRBD2 on 6 matching bases. This CDR3 has 15 amino acids. The V end lost 0 bases, the J end lost 3 bases, and 13 bases lay between the germline ends. CDR1 is SGHRS and CDR2 is YFSETQ in the germline V gene. CDR3 loop: CASSLGTSPDYEQYF. Here the CDR3 DNA reads TGCGCCAGCAGCTTGGGTACTAGCCCAGACTACGAGCAGTACTTC.

This clone has only one observation. The rearrangement uses TRBV6-5 and TRBJ2-5; TRBD1 is a possible D gene (7 bases). The V gene's germline CDR1 is MNHEY and CDR2 SVGAGI. The V gene lost 6 bases and the J gene lost 6 bases, with 20 bases spanning the gap. The CDR3 has 15 amino acids. The CDR3 DNA reads TGTGCCAGCAGCTCTCCACCCAGGGGGGAACAGACCCAGTACTTC. This codes for CASSSPPRGEQTQYF.

This clone has more than one count but fewer than ten. This chain joins TRBV28 and TRBJ1-2, with D possibly being TRBD1 (6 bases). Looked up from germline, CDR1 is MDHEN and CDR2 is SYDVKM. The V gene lost 6 bases and the J gene lost 8 bases, with 19 bases spanning the gap. The CDR3 sequence is 14 residues long. The CDR3 nucleotides are TGTGCCAGCAGACCCCAAGGGGGGGCGGGGGGCTACACCTTC. Translating gives CASRPQGGAGGYTF.

The chain has TRBV24-1 and TRBJ2-7, with 14 nucleotides matching TRBD2. The trim removed 0 bases at V and 7 bases at J, leaving 4 bases unmatched. The CDR3 runs 16 residues. CDR1 is KGHDR and CDR2 is SFDVKD in the germline V gene. The CDR3 sequence is CATSDLQGLAGDEQYF. DNA of the CDR3: TGTGCCACCAGTGATTTGCAGGGACTAGCGGGAGATGAGCAGTACTTC.

In this sample, this clone turned up many times. The gene calls are TRBV7-2 and TRBJ2-5, with 7 bases identical to TRBD1. The germline gives CDR1 SGHTA, CDR2 FQGNSA. CDR3 length: 13 amino acids. Unmatched junction bases numbered 6, after V lost 7 bases and J lost 4 bases. CDR3 in amino acids: CASTNRQGETQYF. Written as DNA, the CDR3 is TGTGCCAGCACGAACCGACAGGGAGAGACCCAGTACTTC.

The chain recombines TRBV21-1 with TRBJ2-1; TRBD2, the D gene given by the table, was not confirmed from the DNA. TRBV21-1 is termed a pseudogene. CDR3 length: 15 amino acids. CDR3 sequence: CASSKRLAPENEQFF. The CDR3 region has the DNA TGTGCCAGCAGCAAACGACTAGCTCCGGAGAATGAGCAGTTCTTC.

The J gene is TRBJ2-7, the V gene TRBV3-1 (or the pseudogene TRBV3-2), with D tentatively TRBD2 (6 bases). The V gene's germline CDR1 is LGHDT and CDR2 YNNKEL (reference sequence). The CDR3 runs to 13 residues. The V end was cut by 2 bases, the J end by 9 bases, with 14 bases between. For the CDR3, the DNA is TGTGCCAGCAGCCAACCCCCCACCGGGGGGCAGTACTTC. Amino acid sequence: CASSQPPTGGQYF.

CDR3 protein: CASSRGNPREKLFF. The CDR3 DNA reads TGTGCCAGCAGCCGAGGAAACCCCCGAGAAAAACTGTTTTTT. The chain links TRBV14 to TRBJ1-4; D is undetermined. This CDR3 has 14 residues. CDR1 and CDR2 from the germline V gene are SGHDN and FVKESK. The V gene lost 4 bases and the J gene lost 8 bases, with 14 bases spanning the gap.

The chain employs TRBV6-5 and TRBJ2-5, with TRBD2 identical over 10 bases. In germline, CDR1 is MNHEY, CDR2 SVGAGI. J gave up 4 bases and V 5 bases, and 4 bases lay outside the gene matches. This CDR3 comprises 14 residues. CDR3 nucleotide sequence: TGTGCCAGCAGTAGCGGGAGGGCCGTAGAGACCCAGTACTTC. Amino acids: CASSSGRAVETQYF.

V and J are TRBV9 and TRBJ1-6; D is possibly TRBD1 (6 bases). The CDR3 has 18 residues. Germline CDR1 is SGDLS and CDR2 is YYNGEE. Trimming took off 0 bases at V and 9 bases at J, with 22 bases between the two ends. The CDR3 bases are TGTGCCAGCAGCGTAGGGGAAATGGGACAAATGGGTAGTTCACCCCTCCACTTT. Protein: CASSVGEMGQMGSSPLHF.

V usage is TRBV18 and J usage is TRBJ2-5, with D possibly TRBD2 on 5 matching bases. V gave up 6 bases and J gave up 5 bases, with 16 bases separating them. Germline-derived CDR1 and CDR2 are KGHSH and LQKENI. The CDR3 extends over 14 amino acids. CDR3 residues: CASSLVGGGETQYF. As DNA, the CDR3 is TGTGCCAGCTCGTTGGTAGGAGGTGGGGAGACCCAGTACTTC. Together with reference TRBV18 and TRBJ2-5, the CDR3 gives the full variable domain: NAGVMQNPRHLVRRRGQEARLRCSPMKGHSHVYWYRQLPEEGLKFMVYLQKENIIDESGMPKERFSAEFPKEGPSILRIQQVVRGDSAAYFCASSLVGGGETQYFGPGTRLLVL.

The V call is TRBV6-5, the J call TRBJ1-3; maybe TRBD1 (6 bases). There are 14 residues in the CDR3. Germline V gives CDR1 MNHEY, CDR2 SVGAGI. V lost 6 bases to trimming and J lost 6 bases, with 15 bases between them. The CDR3 reads CASRANQGQNTIYF. The CDR3 region has the DNA TGTGCCAGCAGAGCCAACCAGGGGCAAAACACCATATATTTT.

The rearrangement uses TRBV13 and TRBJ2-3; TRBD1 is a possible D gene (7 bases). This CDR3 has 15 residues. The germline CDR1 and CDR2 sequences are PRHDT and FYEKMQ (reference sequence). V dropped 3 bases and J dropped 8 bases, with 18 bases sitting between them. The CDR3 bases are TGTGCCAGCAGCTTGGACGACAGGGCCGGGAGTACGCAGTATTTT. Its protein is CASSLDDRAGSTQYF. The full variable domain, in which reference TRBV13 and TRBJ2-3 provide the parts outside the CDR3, is AAGVIQSPRHLIKEKRETATLKCYPIPRHDTVYWYQQGPGQDPQFLISFYEKMQSDKGSIPDRFSAQQFSDYHSELNMSSLELGDSALYFCASSLDDRAGSTQYFGPGTRLTVL.

The chain combines TRBV4-2 with TRBJ2-3; 15 bases match TRBD2. CDR3 size: 19 residues. Per germline, CDR1 LGHNA and CDR2 YNFKEQ. Trimming took 3 bases from V and 3 from J; bases not matched to a gene: 10. Here the CDR3 reads CASSQTLPGLAGGTDTQYF. The CDR3 DNA is TGTGCCAGCAGCCAGACGCTTCCGGGACTAGCGGGAGGAACAGATACGCAGTATTTT.

This chain uses TRBV20-1 with TRBJ2-3; TRBD1 aligns across 8 bases. V trimming: 3 bases; J trimming: 0 bases; junction bases outside the gene matches: 14. This CDR3 has 18 amino acids. Per the germline V gene, CDR1 is DFQATT and CDR2 is SNEGSKA (reference sequence). The CDR3 DNA is TGCAGTGCTAGTTATCCCGGGACAGGTCTACAGAGCACAGATACGCAGTATTTT. It translates to CSASYPGTGLQSTDTQYF.

This chain joins TRBV7-2 and TRBJ2-3; D not certain. The germline CDR1 and CDR2 sequences are SGHTA and FQGNSA. This CDR3 contains 15 residues. Deletions cut 1 base from V and 1 base from J, with 9 bases between. The CDR3 nucleotides read TGTGCCAGCAGCTTAGGCTATTACGGCACAGATACGCAGTATTTT. Translated, it gives CASSLGYYGTDTQYF. Combining the CDR3 with reference TRBV7-2 and TRBJ2-3 gives the whole variable domain GAGVSQSPSNKVTEKGKDVELRCDPISGHTALYWYRQSLGQGLEFLIYFQGNSAPDKSGLPSDRFSAERTGGSVSTLTIQRTQQEDSAVYLCASSLGYYGTDTQYFGPGTRLTVL.

The chain recombines TRBV7-9 with TRBJ2-7; no reliable D call. Germline V gene sequence: CDR1 SEHNR, CDR2 FQNEAQ (reference sequence). Trimming took 3 bases from V and 5 from J, leaving 5 bases between them. The CDR3 totals 11 residues. CDR3 nucleotide sequence: TGTGCCAGCAGCTTTAGTAACGAGCAGTACTTC. This sequence encodes CASSFSNEQYF.

The rearrangement joins TRBV25-1 to TRBJ1-1; 8 bases line up with TRBD1. The V gene end was trimmed by 5 bases and the J gene end by 3 bases; junction bases not matched to a gene: 14. The germline V gene has CDR1 MGHDK and CDR2 SYGVNS. This CDR3 comprises 17 residues. CDR3 sequence: CASSCVRGQSADTEAFF. CDR3 DNA: TGTGCCAGCAGTTGCGTCAGGGGGCAATCAGCGGACACTGAAGCTTTCTTT. Combining the CDR3 with reference TRBV25-1 and TRBJ1-1 gives the whole variable domain EADIYQTPRYLVIGTGKKITLECSQTMGHDKMYWYQQDPGMELHLIHYSYGVNSTEKGDLSSESTVSRIRTEHFPLTLESARPSHTSQYLCASSCVRGQSADTEAFFGQGTRLTVV.

The CDR3 bases are TGCAGTGCTAGTAGGGGTAATACTGGAAACACCATATATTTT. As protein: CSASRGNTGNTIYF. The V gene is TRBV20-1, the J gene TRBJ1-3; D is possibly TRBD1 (5 bases). The CDR3 length is 14 residues. Germline values: CDR1 DFQATT, CDR2 SNEGSKA (reference sequence). V was pared by 3 bases and J by 2 bases, with 11 bases between.

The chain has TRBV5-5 and TRBJ1-3, with TRBD1 as a possible D gene (6 bases). The CDR3 extends over 14 amino acids. Germline lookup yields CDR1 SGHKS and CDR2 YYEKEE (reference sequence). V was cut by 4 bases and J by 0 bases, with 8 bases left in between. CDR3 protein: CASSRGYSGNTIYF. The CDR3 nucleotides read TGTGCCAGCAGCAGGGGGTACTCTGGAAACACCATATATTTT. Full variable domain (rest looked up from reference TRBV5-5 and TRBJ1-3): DAGVTQSPTHLIKTRGQQVTLRCSPISGHKSVSWYQQVLGQGPQFIFQYYEKEERGRGNFPDRFSARQFPNYSSELNVNALLLGDSALYLCASSRGYSGNTIYFGEGSWLTVV.

This rearrangement joins TRBV3-1 (or the pseudogene TRBV3-2) to TRBJ2-3; tentative D call: TRBD2 (6 bases). Trimming shortened V by 1 base and J by 10 bases, and 21 bases separated the two germline ends. Germline CDR1 and CDR2: LGHDT and YNNKEL (reference sequence). This CDR3 contains 16 residues. The CDR3 loop reads CASSQVGGDPWNPQYF. CDR3 in DNA: TGTGCCAGCAGCCAAGTCGGAGGGGACCCCTGGAATCCGCAGTATTTT.